A single sample gave rise to the 24 T cell receptor beta chains below, sequenced in a study of T-cell reconstitution after alpha-beta-depleted transplantation in children. The authors prepared the TCRbeta library with unique molecular identifiers. TCRdb reprocessed the PCR reads with MiXCR, giving one entry per CDR3 protein. The sample carries over 25,000 distinct CDR3 sequences, 15% to 20% recorded once. Sequenced here: PBMCs, mostly from graft donor cells, sampled 60 days after TCRalphabeta/CD19-depleted stem cell transplant. The receptors were sampled from a male patient aged 2 to 9 who had a stem cell transplant for acute lymphoblastic leukemia, so the T cells may come from the graft donor.

This clonotype was counted only a few times. The chain carries TRBV7-2 and TRBJ2-3; 10 bases map to TRBD2. Germline V gives CDR1 SGHTA, CDR2 FQGNSA. V trimming: 5 bases; J trimming: 6 bases; junction bases outside the gene matches: 8. The CDR3 length is 15 residues. The CDR3 region is CASSQLLAGADTQYF. The CDR3 DNA sequence: TGTGCCAGCAGCCAGCTTCTAGCGGGGGCCGATACGCAGTATTTT.

This clonotype was picked up many times. The chain recombines TRBV18 with TRBJ2-3; D gene ambiguous. CDR3 length: 12 amino acids. Germline loops: CDR1 KGHSH, CDR2 LQKENI. V gave up 3 bases and J gave up 5 bases, with 6 bases separating them. CDR3 sequence (DNA): TGTGCCAGCTCACCGGCCGGAGATACGCAGTATTTT. Its translation is CASSPAGDTQYF.

V and J are TRBV6-1 and TRBJ2-3; 7 bases agree with TRBD1. V trimming: 6 bases; J trimming: 8 bases; junction bases outside the gene matches: 11. CDR1 and CDR2 (germline): MNHNS, SASEGT. The CDR3 contains 14 residues. The CDR3 DNA reads as TGTGCCAGCAGACGGGACAGCTACTCGGGTACGCAGTATTTT. As protein: CASRRDSYSGTQYF.

The chain joins TRBV10-2 to TRBJ2-2; D is possibly TRBD2 (6 bases). This CDR3 spans 15 amino acids. V lost 10 bases and J 6 bases, leaving 21 bases between the germline ends. CDR1 and CDR2 (germline): WSHSY, SAAADI. The CDR3 DNA reads as TGCGCCACCTTTACGGGGACTGTATCTGCCGGGGAGCTGTTTTTT. Protein product: CATFTGTVSAGELFF.

This clonotype was seen repeatedly, ten times or more. The chain is built from TRBV15 and TRBJ1-2, with D uncertain. CDR3 length: 13 residues. Germline V lookup: CDR1 LNHNV, CDR2 YYDKDF (reference sequence). The ends were cut back, 0 bases at V and 7 bases at J, with 9 bases in the middle. CDR3 bases: TGTGCCACCAGCAGAGATAACGTGGGTGGCTACACCTTC. Encoded protein: CATSRDNVGGYTF.

This chain uses TRBV5-1 with TRBJ2-7; D unresolved. This CDR3 is 11 amino acids long. V was clipped by 5 bases and J by 5 bases, with 8 bases between them. Germline V CDR1 and CDR2: SGHRS, YFSETQ. CDR3 nucleotide sequence: TGCGCCAGCAGGAGTTATAACGAGCAGTACTTC. Its translation is CASRSYNEQYF.

The chain couples TRBV7-2 to TRBJ1-3; D ambiguous. The length of the CDR3 is 17 residues. Germline assignment: CDR1 SGHTA and CDR2 FQGNSA. V shed 5 bases and J shed 0 bases, with 17 bases lying between them. The CDR3 loop is CASSPGRSTFSGNTIYF. CDR3 coding DNA: TGTGCCAGCAGCCCCGGACGGAGTACGTTCTCTGGAAACACCATATATTTT.

Here the CDR3 DNA reads TGTGCCAGCAGCGGGGATCCCGGGATTAGGAGGGCGCAGTATTTT. Translated, it gives CASSGDPGIRRAQYF. This chain links TRBV6-1 with TRBJ2-3; D might be TRBD2 (6 bases). The CDR3 covers 15 residues. Germline assignment: CDR1 MNHNS and CDR2 SASEGT. The V and J ends lost 6 bases and 10 bases respectively, with 23 bases between them.

This clonotype was found many times. This chain joins TRBV4-3 and TRBJ1-5; tentatively, D is TRBD1 (6 bases). CDR1 and CDR2 (germline): LGHNA, YSLEER. This CDR3 is built from 15 residues. V was pared by 1 base and J by 1 base, with 8 bases between. This CDR3 is CASSQGGTSNQPQHF. CDR3 DNA: TGCGCCAGCAGCCAAGGGGGGACAAGCAATCAGCCCCAGCATTTT.

This clonotype has a handful of counts. The rearrangement joins TRBV6-1 to TRBJ1-3; a weak D match, TRBD1 (6 bases). CDR3 length equals 14 residues. The V gene's germline CDR1 is MNHNS and CDR2 SASEGT. The V end was cut by 4 bases, the J end by 5 bases, with 12 bases between. DNA of the CDR3: TGTGCCAGCAGTGGGACCACAGGGAGAAACACCATATATTTT. Residues: CASSGTTGRNTIYF.

By share, this clonotype ranks as medium-sized. CDR3 residues: CASSLAGYEQYF. DNA of the CDR3: TGTGCCAGCAGCCTAGCTGGGTACGAGCAGTACTTC. The rearrangement joins TRBV2 to TRBJ2-7, with D maybe TRBD2 (5 bases). Germline V lookup: CDR1 SNHLY, CDR2 FYNNEI. V lost 6 bases and J lost 4, with 10 bases in between. The CDR3 spans 12 residues.

The chain employs TRBV10-3 and TRBJ1-5; 7 nucleotides align to TRBD1. The CDR3 has 15 residues. The junction had 5 bases not matched to a gene; V was cut back by 6 bases and J by 0 bases. The germline gives CDR1 ENHRY, CDR2 SYGVKD. This CDR3 is CAISPGQSSNQPQHF. CDR3 nucleotides: TGTGCCATCAGCCCGGGACAGAGTAGCAATCAGCCCCAGCATTTT.

This clonotype has ten or more counts. The chain couples TRBV27 to TRBJ2-7; 7 nucleotides agree with TRBD1. Trimming cost V 0 bases and J 2 bases; bases outside gene matches: 7. Germline CDR1 and CDR2: MNHEY and SMNVEV (reference sequence). The CDR3 contains 16 residues. This CDR3 is CASSLSPPGQAYEQYF. The CDR3, as DNA: TGTGCCAGCAGTTTATCTCCCCCCGGACAGGCCTACGAGCAGTACTTC.

A word on this clonotype: This could be a read error, since a much larger clone is one nucleotide away. The CDR3 ends on some other residue instead of the conserved phenylalanine or tryptophan, so this is likely a read error. The V call is TRBV12-3 or TRBV12-4, the J call TRBJ1-5; TRBD1 matches at 9 bases. The CDR3 is 14 amino acids. With 6 bases clipped from V and 3 bases from J, the junction kept 3 bases outside the gene matches. The CDR3 nucleotides read TGTGCCAGCAGCAGGACAGGGGACAATCAGCCCCAGCATTTA. Its translation: CASSRTGDNQPQHL.

The V gene is TRBV27, the J gene TRBJ1-6; possible D gene TRBD1, 5 bases. V was cut by 8 bases and J by 8 bases, with 19 bases left in between. CDR1 and CDR2 (germline): MNHEY, SMNVEV (reference sequence). The CDR3 runs 15 residues. DNA for the CDR3: TGTGCCAGCCGAAGAGAGGGGCTTTATGATTCACCCCTCCACTTT. Protein product: CASRREGLYDSPLHF.

This clonotype has a handful of counts. The chain recombines TRBV20-1 with TRBJ1-5; 9 positions agree with TRBD1. V trimming: 4 bases; J trimming: 4 bases; junction bases outside the gene matches: 8. The CDR3 covers 15 residues. From germline, CDR1 is DFQATT and CDR2 SNEGSKA (reference sequence). In nucleotides, the CDR3 is TGCAGTGCTACCTCGGGACAGGGCTGGAATCAGCCCCAGCATTTT. Translation: CSATSGQGWNQPQHF.

The chain uses TRBV10-1 and TRBJ2-2; the match to TRBD2 covers 13 bases. This CDR3 spans 19 amino acids. Unmatched junction bases numbered 9, after V lost 0 bases and J lost 5 bases. CDR1 WNHNN and CDR2 SYGVQD come from the germline V gene (reference sequence). CDR3 region: CASSESRLAGGVRTGELFF. CDR3 nucleotides: TGCGCCAGCAGTGAGTCGAGACTAGCGGGAGGCGTGAGGACCGGGGAGCTGTTTTTT.

The sample holds many counts of this clonotype. The chain combines TRBV3-1 with TRBJ1-2; D gene unclear. CDR3 length: 16 residues. Trimming removed 2 bases at V and 4 bases at J, with 17 bases between. The germline CDR1 and CDR2 sequences are LGHDT and YNNKEL (reference sequence). CDR3 sequence reads: CASSQTSLGFGYGYTF. Here the CDR3 DNA reads TGTGCCAGCAGCCAAACCAGTTTGGGCTTCGGCTATGGCTACACCTTC.

This sequence joins TRBV12-3 or TRBV12-4 and TRBJ2-7, with D perhaps TRBD2 (5 bases). Trimming removed 5 bases from V and 5 bases from J, with 16 bases in between. CDR3 length: 14 residues. The CDR3 region has the DNA TGTGCCAGCAGTGAACTAGGCTCTATCCACGAGCAGTACTTC. Its protein product is CASSELGSIHEQYF.

The chain is built from TRBV20-1 and TRBJ2-1; D is possibly TRBD2 (6 bases). The germline gives CDR1 DFQATT, CDR2 SNEGSKA (reference sequence). The CDR3 length is 12 residues. Trimming took 3 bases from V and 8 from J, leaving 11 bases between them. The CDR3 nucleotides read TGCAGTGCTAGGGGACTCCCAGATGAGCAGTTCTTC. This codes for CSARGLPDEQFF.

This clonotype is termed medium-sized (0.01 to 0.1%). The V gene is TRBV7-9, the J gene TRBJ2-1; TRBD2 aligns across 9 bases. CDR3 length equals 14 residues. Per germline, CDR1 SEHNR and CDR2 FQNEAQ (reference sequence). The J segment lost 10 bases and the V segment lost 6 bases, leaving 10 bases of the junction unmatched. The CDR3 spells CASSLSSGVVEQFF. As DNA, the CDR3 is TGTGCCAGCAGTCTATCTAGCGGGGTAGTCGAGCAGTTCTTC.

This clonotype was detected many times. The V gene is TRBV5-5, the J gene TRBJ2-7; possible D gene TRBD1, 6 bases. The CDR3 covers 15 residues. V was trimmed by 2 bases and J by 2 bases, leaving 14 bases between them. CDR1 and CDR2 (germline): SGHKS, YYEKEE (reference sequence). In DNA, the CDR3 is TGTGCCAGCAGCTTTGCCGCGGACAGTCCCTACGAGCAGTACTTC. Amino acids: CASSFAADSPYEQYF. The variable domain in full, completed from reference TRBV5-5 and TRBJ2-7, reads DAGVTQSPTHLIKTRGQQVTLRCSPISGHKSVSWYQQVLGQGPQFIFQYYEKEERGRGNFPDRFSARQFPNYSSELNVNALLLGDSALYLCASSFAADSPYEQYFGPGTRLTVT.

At least ten counts were recorded for this clonotype. V gene TRBV28 combines with J gene TRBJ2-7; the D is unclear. The V gene lost 4 bases and the J gene lost 5 bases, with 15 bases spanning the gap. The CDR3 is 14 amino acids. Germline V gene data show CDR1 as MDHEN and CDR2 as SYDVKM. The CDR3 DNA reads TGTGCCAGCAGTTCCTCAACCCACCTAGACGAGCAGTACTTC. Translated, it gives CASSSSTHLDEQYF.

There are a few counts of this clonotype. V gene TRBV6-5 combines with J gene TRBJ2-1, with TRBD1 matching 10 bases. V shed 2 bases, J shed 10 bases, and the junction held 11 bases outside the gene matches. Germline-derived CDR1 and CDR2 are MNHEY and SVGAGI. This CDR3 has 16 amino acids. CDR3 DNA: TGTGCCAGCAGTTACGCGACGGGACAGGGGATCGGGGAGCAGTTCTTC. Protein: CASSYATGQGIGEQFF.